This TCR beta chain was identified in a study of blood T cell repertoires in COVID-19. The data were produced by immunoSEQ multiplex PCR, yet TCRdb's version contains in-frame clones alone and is incomplete. Of roughly 30,000 clones in the sample, roughly 87% are singletons; the top ten hold about 10%. CDR1 and CDR2 from the germline V gene are SGHRS and YFSETQ. V shed 2 bases and J shed 0 bases, with 12 bases lying between them. This CDR3 region has 16 residues. This sequence was found in a human donor in a cohort sampled during active COVID-19. The source material was peripheral blood. V and J are TRBV5-1 and TRBJ2-1; D gene uncertain. The CDR3 DNA sequence: TGCGCCAGCAGCTTAAACGGAGCGAGCTCCTACAATGAGCAGTTCTTC. Its translation: CASSLNGASSYNEQFF. Full variable domain (rest looked up from reference TRBV5-1 and TRBJ2-1): KAGVTQTPRYLIKTRGQQVTLSCSPISGHRSVSWYQQTPGQGLQFLFEYFSETQRNKGNFPGRFSGRQFSNSRSEMNVSTLELGDSALYLCASSLNGASSYNEQFFGPGTRLTVL.